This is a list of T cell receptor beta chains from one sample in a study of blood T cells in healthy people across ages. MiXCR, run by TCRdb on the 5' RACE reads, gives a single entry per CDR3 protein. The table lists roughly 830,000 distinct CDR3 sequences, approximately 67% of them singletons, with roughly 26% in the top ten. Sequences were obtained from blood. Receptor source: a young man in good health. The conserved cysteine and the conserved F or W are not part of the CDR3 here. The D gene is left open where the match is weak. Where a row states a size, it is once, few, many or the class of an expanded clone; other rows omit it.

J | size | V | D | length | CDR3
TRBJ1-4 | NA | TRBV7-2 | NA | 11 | ASTRISGEKLF
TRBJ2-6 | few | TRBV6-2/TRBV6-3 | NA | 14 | ASSRTGRSGANVLT
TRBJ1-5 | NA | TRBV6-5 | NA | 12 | ASSYSLGGQPQH
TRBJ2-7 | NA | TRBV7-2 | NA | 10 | ASRGWGYEQY
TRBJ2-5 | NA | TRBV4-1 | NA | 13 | ASSQEKGPQSEQY
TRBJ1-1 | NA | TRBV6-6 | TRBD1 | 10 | ASSLDRDRAF
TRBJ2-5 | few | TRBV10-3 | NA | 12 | AISGNSHQETQY
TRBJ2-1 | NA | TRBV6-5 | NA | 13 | ASSPEGATSNEQF
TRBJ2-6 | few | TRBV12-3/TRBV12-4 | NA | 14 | ASRTRTAFWANVLT
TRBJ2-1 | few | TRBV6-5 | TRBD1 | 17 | ASSYPGQGSPGSYNEQF
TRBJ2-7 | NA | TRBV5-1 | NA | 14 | ASSLGGRGSSYEQY
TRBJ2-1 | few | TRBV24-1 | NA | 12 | ATSDLQTGHEQF
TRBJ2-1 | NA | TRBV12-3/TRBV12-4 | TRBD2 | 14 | ASRLAGGIVDNEQF
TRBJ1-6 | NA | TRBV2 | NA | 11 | ASSATQGSPLH
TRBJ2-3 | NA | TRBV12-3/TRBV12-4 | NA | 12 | ASSRISTTDTQY
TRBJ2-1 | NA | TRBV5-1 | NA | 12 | ASSLDLRTNEQF
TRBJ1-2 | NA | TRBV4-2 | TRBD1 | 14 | ASSQQGQPSGGGYT
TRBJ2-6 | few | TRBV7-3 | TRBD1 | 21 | ASSLMGRDRGPPGISGANVLT
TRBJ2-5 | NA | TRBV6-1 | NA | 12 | ASSEQVLQETQY
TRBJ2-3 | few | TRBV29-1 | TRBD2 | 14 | SVGLAGGPTTDTQY
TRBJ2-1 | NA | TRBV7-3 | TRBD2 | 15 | ASSGLESGASYNEQF
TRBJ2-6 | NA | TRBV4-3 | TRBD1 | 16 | ASSQGGTGGSGANVLT
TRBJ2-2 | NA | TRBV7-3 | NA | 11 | ASSLQGGGELF
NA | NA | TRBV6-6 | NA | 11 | ASSRGIPNIQY
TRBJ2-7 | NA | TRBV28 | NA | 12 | ASSLGGTTYEQY
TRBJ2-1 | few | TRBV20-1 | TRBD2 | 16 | SASDLGLAGGSYNEQF
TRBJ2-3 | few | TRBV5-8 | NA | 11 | ASEPDGQDTQY
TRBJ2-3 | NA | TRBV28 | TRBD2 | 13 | ASSWVAGAPDTQY
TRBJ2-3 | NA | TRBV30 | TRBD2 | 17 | AWGAGGLAGKMSTDTQY
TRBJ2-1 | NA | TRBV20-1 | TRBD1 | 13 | SASIQPGGYNEQF
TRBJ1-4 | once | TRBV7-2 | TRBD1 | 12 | ATTGDGANEKLF
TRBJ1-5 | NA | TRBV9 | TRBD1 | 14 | ASSVEATGGNQPQH
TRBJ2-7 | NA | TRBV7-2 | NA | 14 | ASSPTGERGLYEQY
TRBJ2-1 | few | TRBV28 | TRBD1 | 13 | ASLTLDRADNEQF
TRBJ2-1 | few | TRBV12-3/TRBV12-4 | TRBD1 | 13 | ASSPQGVLFDEQF
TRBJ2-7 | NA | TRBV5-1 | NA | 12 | ASSLPSGSYEQY
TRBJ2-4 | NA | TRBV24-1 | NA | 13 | ATSDPRTEKNIQY
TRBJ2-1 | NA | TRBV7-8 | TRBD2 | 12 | ASFRLAEYNEQF
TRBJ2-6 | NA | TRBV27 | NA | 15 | ASSLSVGAGGANVLT
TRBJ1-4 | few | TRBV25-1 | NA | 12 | ASSVGGGNEKLF
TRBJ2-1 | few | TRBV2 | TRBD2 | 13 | ASSEGGGLYNEQF